Included here is one T cell receptor beta chain sequence, with context. The data originate from a study of preoperative IRX-2 immunotherapy in early breast cancer. Data came from immunoSEQ multiplex PCR; TCRdb stores just in-frame clones and leaves some out. There are 40,000 to 50,000 clones in the sample; roughly 77% occur only once, and about 1% lies in the top ten. Treatment specified: preoperative locoregional IRX-2 cytokine immunotherapy. Samples came from a phase Ib trial of preoperative locoregional IRX-2 cytokine immunotherapy. Germline lookup yields CDR1 SGHNT and CDR2 YENEEA. The CDR3 has 15 amino acids. Trimming removed 3 bases from V and 4 bases from J, with 16 bases in between.

The source of this sequence is a human donor with breast cancer. V gene TRBV11-3 combines with J gene TRBJ2-7; tentative D call: TRBD1 (5 bases). The source material was tumor tissue, sampled after IRX-2 immunotherapy. The CDR3 is CASSLSPAGRYEQYF. The DNA of the CDR3 is TGTGCCAGCAGCTTGTCCCCCGCAGGGCGGTACGAGCAGTACTTC.